This T cell receptor beta chain was identified in a study of regulatory T cells in long-lasting Graves disease. Study results and limitations: Favored usage of TRBV28, TRBJ1-2 and TRBJ2-5 was recorded in persistent disease.

A remark on this clonotype: Its antigen is currently unknown.

V was clipped by 3 bases and J by 6 bases, with 5 bases between them. This CDR3 is 11 amino acids long. The V gene's germline CDR1 is MNHEY and CDR2 SVGEGT. Building of the TCR beta libraries involved iRepertoire HTBI primers and Arm-PCR of CDR3 regions. Each CDR3 protein is one row after TCRdb ran MiXCR on the multiplex PCR reads. The top ten hold under 55% of the sample, which has 650,000 to 700,000 distinct CDR3 sequences, 30% seen once. The time point: persistent/refractory GD, antithyroid drugs over 5 years with positive TRAb. PBMC RNA served as the TCR library source. The clonotype comes from a female donor with Graves disease. The chain couples TRBV6-2 or TRBV6-3 to TRBJ1-2; the D is unclear. The sample was peripheral blood mononuclear cells (PBMCs), taken when the disease was refractory, from a patient treated with antithyroid drugs. The chain's CDR3 is CASSYEHGYTF. The CDR3 nucleotides read TGTGCCAGCAGTTATGAGCATGGCTACACCTTC.